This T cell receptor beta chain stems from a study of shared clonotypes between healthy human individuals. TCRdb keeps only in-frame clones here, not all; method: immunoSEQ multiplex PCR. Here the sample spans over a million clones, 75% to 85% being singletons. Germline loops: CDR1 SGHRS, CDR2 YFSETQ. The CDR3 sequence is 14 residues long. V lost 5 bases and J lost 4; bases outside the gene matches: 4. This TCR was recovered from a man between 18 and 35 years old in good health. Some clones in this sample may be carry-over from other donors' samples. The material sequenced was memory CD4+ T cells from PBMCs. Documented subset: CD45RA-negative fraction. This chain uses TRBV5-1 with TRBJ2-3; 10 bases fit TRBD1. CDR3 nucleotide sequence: TGCGCCAGCAGATCGGGACAGGGGTCAGATACGCAGTATTTT. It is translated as CASRSGQGSDTQYF.